These 26 T cell receptor beta chains share one sample of origin, sequenced in a study of T cell changes during pregnancy in multiple sclerosis. Generated by immunoSEQ multiplex PCR, the TCRdb table keeps only in-frame clones and is missing some. The data hold about 56,000 clones, with around 89% observed a single time. Source: peripheral blood, taken after pregnancy. The receptor set was obtained from a female donor with multiple sclerosis, enrolled in a pregnancy study.

V usage is TRBV7-2 and J usage is TRBJ1-2, with 7 nucleotides matching TRBD1. V shed 5 bases, J shed 5 bases, and the junction held 5 bases outside the gene matches. CDR3 length: 13 residues. Germline CDR1 and CDR2: SGHTA and FQGNSA. The CDR3: CASSLQGGYGYTF. The CDR3 coding sequence is TGTGCCAGCAGCCTTCAGGGGGGATATGGCTACACCTTC.

The table lists this clone with a few counts. V and J are TRBV7-9 and TRBJ1-6, with D possibly matching TRBD1 (5 bases). This CDR3 is 13 amino acids long. The V gene's germline CDR1 is SEHNR and CDR2 FQNEAQ (reference sequence). Trimming removed 5 bases from V and 13 bases from J, with 15 bases in between. DNA for the CDR3: TGTGCCAGCAGCGCAACGGAGTGGGGCCCCCTCCACTTT. Amino acids: CASSATEWGPLHF.

This chain uses TRBV27 with TRBJ2-1; 8 nucleotides agree with TRBD1. Per germline, CDR1 MNHEY and CDR2 SMNVEV (reference sequence). This CDR3 is built from 16 residues. V lost 5 bases to trimming and J lost 2 bases; unmatched junction nucleotides: 8. The CDR3 loop is CASSGQGEGPYNEQFF. The CDR3 DNA reads TGTGCCAGCAGTGGACAGGGCGAGGGGCCCTACAATGAGCAGTTCTTC.

V gene TRBV11-2 combines with J gene TRBJ2-2; no definite D call. Germline V gene lookup returns CDR1 SGHAT and CDR2 FQNNGV. With 5 bases removed from V and 4 bases from J, the gap between germline ends came to 8 bases. The CDR3 is 13 residues long. CDR3 sequence (DNA): TGTGCCAGCAGCGTCGGGTTCACCGGGGAGCTGTTTTTT. Amino acid sequence: CASSVGFTGELFF.

The genes are TRBV10-2 and TRBJ2-2; a weak D match, TRBD2 (6 bases). Germline-derived CDR1 and CDR2 are WSHSY and SAAADI. Between the trimmed V and J ends, which lost 5 bases and 3 bases, there was a span of 10 bases. The CDR3 totals 14 residues. DNA for the CDR3: TGCGCCAGCAGTCACGGGGAGGACACCGGGGAGCTGTTTTTT. The encoded protein is CASSHGEDTGELFF.

This clone occurred a few times. This chain uses TRBV9 with TRBJ1-1; D may be TRBD1 (6 bases). This CDR3 comprises 14 residues. Germline-derived CDR1 and CDR2 are SGDLS and YYNGEE. V was trimmed by 0 bases and J by 7 bases, leaving 13 bases between them. CDR3 nucleotide sequence: TGTGCCAGCAGCGTAGACAGGGCACAAGGTGAAGCTTTCTTT. Translated: CASSVDRAQGEAFF.

The chain joins TRBV28 to TRBJ1-6; D gene uncertain. Germline CDR1 is MDHEN and CDR2 is SYDVKM. The CDR3 consists of 11 residues. V shed 5 bases and J shed 6 bases, with 2 bases lying between them. The CDR3 loop is CASSLNSPLHF. The CDR3 nucleotides are TGTGCCAGCAGTCTTAATTCACCCCTCCACTTT.

The rearrangement joins TRBV29-1 to TRBJ2-7, with TRBD2 as a possible D gene (6 bases). Germline assignment: CDR1 SQVTM and CDR2 ANQGSEA. The CDR3 has 14 amino acids. The V end lost 3 bases, the J end lost 4 bases, and 16 bases lay between the germline ends. In DNA form, the CDR3 reads TGCAGCGTTGAGGGACTCCCCGGTCGATACGAGCAGTACTTC. It is translated as CSVEGLPGRYEQYF.

The chain couples TRBV11-2 to TRBJ2-2; D is ambiguous. V gave up 1 base and J gave up 1 base, with 13 bases separating them. The CDR3 runs 17 residues. Germline-derived CDR1 and CDR2 are SGHAT and FQNNGV. For the CDR3, the DNA is TGTGCCAGCAGCTTAGTGAATCCGCAGGTGAACACCGGGGAGCTGTTTTTT. Translation: CASSLVNPQVNTGELFF.

The chain uses TRBV5-1 and TRBJ2-5; 12 nucleotides match TRBD2. V was pared by 4 bases and J by 1 base, with 5 bases of the junction left unmatched. The germline CDR1 and CDR2 sequences are SGHRS and YFSETQ. There are 16 residues in the CDR3. The CDR3 bases are TGCGCCAGCAGCCCCGGGACTAGCGGGTTCCAAGAGACCCAGTACTTC. Protein: CASSPGTSGFQETQYF. The full variable domain, rest sourced from reference TRBV5-1 and TRBJ2-5, is KAGVTQTPRYLIKTRGQQVTLSCSPISGHRSVSWYQQTPGQGLQFLFEYFSETQRNKGNFPGRFSGRQFSNSRSEMNVSTLELGDSALYLCASSPGTSGFQETQYFGPGTRLLVL.

In this sample, this clone turned up once. The V gene is TRBV5-4, the J gene TRBJ1-1; D ambiguous. V was shortened by 3 bases and J by 3 bases, with 9 bases between the two germline ends. Germline CDR1 SGHNT, CDR2 YYREEE (reference sequence). There are 13 residues in the CDR3. DNA for the CDR3: TGTGCCAGCAGCTCCGTATCGGACACTGAAGCTTTCTTT. As protein: CASSSVSDTEAFF.

The chain recombines TRBV19 with TRBJ1-5; tentatively, D is TRBD1 (5 bases). Germline CDR1 reads LNHDA; CDR2 reads SQIVND (reference sequence). V lost 3 bases, J lost 6 bases, and 12 bases lay in between. The length of the CDR3 is 14 residues. The CDR3: CASSIRDSGQPQHF. The CDR3 DNA follows: TGTGCCAGTAGTATCCGCGACAGTGGTCAGCCCCAGCATTTT.

The chain combines TRBV2 with TRBJ1-5; D is perhaps TRBD1 (6 bases). Germline CDR1 is SNHLY and CDR2 is FYNNEI. The CDR3 covers 14 residues. Trimming took 5 bases from V and 5 from J, leaving 13 bases between them. CDR3 DNA: TGTGCCAGCAGTTTACGGACAGATTATCAGCCCCAGCATTTT. Encoded protein: CASSLRTDYQPQHF.

The rearrangement joins TRBV10-1 to TRBJ2-1; D might be TRBD1 (5 bases). Germline V gives CDR1 WNHNN, CDR2 SYGVQD (reference sequence). The ends were cut back, 2 bases at V and 7 bases at J, with 12 bases in the middle. The CDR3 consists of 14 residues. The CDR3 spells CASSEGAGKNEQFF. The CDR3 bases are TGCGCCAGCAGTGAGGGGGCAGGTAAAAATGAGCAGTTCTTC.

This chain links TRBV28 with TRBJ2-1; possibly TRBD2 for D (5 bases). Germline V lookup: CDR1 MDHEN, CDR2 SYDVKM. Trimming took 6 bases from V and 1 from J, leaving 19 bases between them. CDR3 size: 17 residues. CDR3 sequence: CASRSGVGVVSYNEQFF. The CDR3 nucleotides are TGTGCCAGCAGGTCCGGGGTCGGAGTCGTATCCTACAATGAGCAGTTCTTC.

The genes are TRBV28 and TRBJ1-2, with D perhaps matching TRBD1 (5 bases). The V end lost 8 bases, the J end lost 10 bases, and 17 bases lay between the germline ends. The CDR3 has 12 amino acids. The germline CDR1 and CDR2 sequences are MDHEN and SYDVKM. CDR3 residues: CASLEGPGDYTF. CDR3 nucleotide sequence: TGTGCCAGCCTGGAGGGGCCCGGGGACTACACCTTC.

The gene calls are TRBV2 and TRBJ1-2, with D unresolved. Trimming cost V 10 bases and J 4 bases, with 16 bases left between them. The V gene's germline CDR1 is SNHLY and CDR2 FYNNEI. The CDR3 is 13 amino acids. The CDR3 DNA reads as TGTGCCACCGAGATTACGCGGGTCTATGGCTACACCTTC. It is translated as CATEITRVYGYTF.

This clone has a single count. The genes are TRBV7-8 and TRBJ1-5; tentative D call: TRBD1 (5 bases). The germline gives CDR1 SGHVS, CDR2 FQNEAQ. V lost 2 bases, J lost 12 bases, and 11 bases lay in between. CDR3 size: 12 residues. CDR3 amino acids: CASSLPGRDQHF. The DNA for the CDR3 is TGTGCCAGCAGCTTACCAGGGCGGGACCAGCATTTT. Based on the CDR3 plus reference TRBV7-8 and TRBJ1-5, the full variable domain is GAGVSQSPRYKVAKRGQDVALRCDPISGHVSLFWYQQALGQGPEFLTYFQNEAQLDKSGLPSDRFFAERPEGSVSTLKIQRTQQEDSAVYLCASSLPGRDQHFGDGTRLSIL.

This chain uses TRBV15 with TRBJ2-5; TRBD1 matches 11 bases. Looked up from germline, CDR1 is LNHNV and CDR2 is YYDKDF (reference sequence). This CDR3 region has 15 residues. The V and J ends lost 3 bases and 3 bases, in that order; junction bases with no gene match: 3. This CDR3 is CATSRAGQGEETQYF. The CDR3, as DNA: TGTGCCACCAGCAGGGCGGGACAGGGGGAAGAGACCCAGTACTTC.

This chain joins TRBV2 and TRBJ1-4; D might be TRBD1 (6 bases). The V gene lost 6 bases and the J gene lost 1 base, with 9 bases spanning the gap. Per germline, CDR1 SNHLY and CDR2 FYNNEI. The CDR3 loop spans 14 amino acids. CDR3 nucleotide sequence: TGTGCCAGCAGAAGAGGGGGAACTAATGAAAAACTGTTTTTT. Its translation: CASRRGGTNEKLFF.

V is TRBV27 and J is TRBJ1-6, with 9 bases fitting TRBD1. This CDR3 region has 18 residues. V shed 2 bases, J shed 5 bases, and the junction held 10 bases outside the gene matches. Per the germline V gene, CDR1 is MNHEY and CDR2 is SMNVEV (reference sequence). CDR3 DNA sequence: TGTGCCAGCAGTTTAAGGTCGGTGGGACAGGGTAATAATTCACCCCTCCACTTT. Translation gives CASSLRSVGQGNNSPLHF.

The rearrangement links TRBV27 to TRBJ1-5; D gene uncertain. The CDR3 contains 14 residues. Trimming took 5 bases from V and 6 from J, leaving 14 bases between them. The germline V gene has CDR1 MNHEY and CDR2 SMNVEV (reference sequence). CDR3 protein: CASSDREAGQPQHF. In DNA form, the CDR3 reads TGTGCCAGCAGTGACCGGGAAGCTGGTCAGCCCCAGCATTTT.

The chain has TRBV18 and TRBJ1-1; D is possibly TRBD1 (5 bases). The V gene's germline CDR1 is KGHSH and CDR2 LQKENI. This CDR3 contains 13 residues. V lost 3 bases to trimming and J lost 4 bases, with 9 bases between them. This CDR3 is CASSPGGPTEAFF. CDR3 nucleotide sequence: TGTGCCAGCTCACCCGGGGGACCCACTGAAGCTTTCTTT.

This sequence joins TRBV28 and TRBJ2-7, with TRBD1 matching over 7 bases. Germline CDR1 reads MDHEN; CDR2 reads SYDVKM. The trim removed 3 bases at V and 7 bases at J, leaving 12 bases unmatched. The CDR3 consists of 15 residues. The CDR3 region is CASSFWDSPTGEQYF. In DNA, the CDR3 is TGTGCCAGCAGTTTCTGGGACAGCCCAACTGGGGAGCAGTACTTC.

The count of this clone is one. The chain employs TRBV19 and TRBJ2-5; the match to TRBD1 covers 7 bases. The germline gives CDR1 LNHDA, CDR2 SQIVND (reference sequence). The CDR3 loop spans 14 amino acids. V dropped 4 bases and J dropped 3; count of bases not matched to a gene: 5. CDR3 sequence: CASSTPGQKETQYF. The CDR3 nucleotides read TGTGCCAGTAGTACCCCGGGACAGAAAGAGACCCAGTACTTC.

Written as DNA, the CDR3 is TGTGCCAGCAGTTTGTCAGGGGGCTCCTACGAGCAGTACTTC. Protein sequence: CASSLSGGSYEQYF. V usage is TRBV28 and J usage is TRBJ2-7; TRBD1 agrees at 7 bases. Germline V gives CDR1 MDHEN, CDR2 SYDVKM. Germline trimming cut 3 bases from V and 0 bases from J; bases unmatched to any gene: 2. The CDR3 extends over 14 amino acids.